This T cell receptor (beta chain) derives from a study of blood T cell repertoires in COVID-19. The overall study: Acute and convalescent COVID-19 specimens originated in the United States, Italy and Spain. From T cells, B-cell-depleted T cells, or PBMCs came the material, which was cDNA or gDNA.

Trimming removed 6 bases from V and 0 bases from J, with 9 bases in between. CDR3 length: 13 residues. Germline assignment: CDR1 SGHRS and CDR2 YFSETQ. In the source study's methods: Amplification with reference gene primers provided the estimates of nucleated cell counts. Clones were sequenced by immunoSEQ multiplex PCR, and TCRdb holds only the in-frame ones, with some missing. For V, J and clone size, that table is used; D and trimming come from the DNA. The profile covers some 96,000 clones, with over 65% appearing a single time and 9.5% to 15% taken by the ten largest. Sequencing used peripheral blood. The sequence was collected from a human donor in a cohort sampled during active COVID-19. The rearrangement joins TRBV5-1 to TRBJ1-1; D gene unclear. In nucleotides, the CDR3 is TGCGCCAGCACCCGGGAACTGAACACTGAAGCTTTCTTT. Residues: CASTRELNTEAFF.